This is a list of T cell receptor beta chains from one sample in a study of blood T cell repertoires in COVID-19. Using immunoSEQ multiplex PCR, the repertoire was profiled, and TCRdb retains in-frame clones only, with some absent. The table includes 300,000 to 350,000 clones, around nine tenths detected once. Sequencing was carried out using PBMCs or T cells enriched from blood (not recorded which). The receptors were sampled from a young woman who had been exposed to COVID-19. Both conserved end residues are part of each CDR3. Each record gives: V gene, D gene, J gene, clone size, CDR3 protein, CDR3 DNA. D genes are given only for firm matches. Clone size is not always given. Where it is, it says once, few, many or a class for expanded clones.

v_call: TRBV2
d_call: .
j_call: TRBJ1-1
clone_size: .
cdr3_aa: CASSPTANTEAFF
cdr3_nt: TGTGCCAGCAGTCCGACAGCGAACACTGAAGCTTTCTTT

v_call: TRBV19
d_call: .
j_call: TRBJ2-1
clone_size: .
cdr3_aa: CASSPDVGAGYNEQFF
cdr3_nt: TGTGCCAGTAGTCCCGATGTGGGGGCAGGCTACAATGAGCAGTTCTTC

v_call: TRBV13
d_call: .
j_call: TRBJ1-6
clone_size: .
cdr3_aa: CASSLAGRGDSPLHF
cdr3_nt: TGTGCCAGCAGCTTGGCCGGGAGGGGTGATTCACCCCTCCACTTT

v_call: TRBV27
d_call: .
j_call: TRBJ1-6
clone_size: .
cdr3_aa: CASSLGQGPTASSPLHF
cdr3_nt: TGTGCCAGCAGTTTAGGCCAGGGGCCCACAGCCAGCTCACCCCTCCACTTT

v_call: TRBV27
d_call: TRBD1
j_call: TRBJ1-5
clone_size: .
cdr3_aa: CASSPDRGLYQPQHF
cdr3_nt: TGTGCCAGCAGTCCCGACAGGGGGCTCTATCAGCCCCAGCATTTT

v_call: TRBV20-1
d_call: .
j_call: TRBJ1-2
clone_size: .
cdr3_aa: CSAQPGDGYTF
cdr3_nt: TGCAGTGCACAGCCAGGGGATGGCTACACCTTC

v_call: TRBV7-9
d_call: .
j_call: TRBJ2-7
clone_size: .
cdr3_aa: CASSSPRSLVSEQYF
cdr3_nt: TGTGCCAGCAGCTCACCCCGGAGCCTAGTGAGCGAGCAGTACTTC

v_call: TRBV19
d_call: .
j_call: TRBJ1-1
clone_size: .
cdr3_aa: CASSPGDPEAFF
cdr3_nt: TGTGCCAGTAGCCCAGGGGACCCTGAAGCTTTCTTT

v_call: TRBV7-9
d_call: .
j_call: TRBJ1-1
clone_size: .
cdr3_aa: CASSLPRSSTEAFF
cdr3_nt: TGTGCCAGCAGTTTACCCCGATCGAGCACTGAAGCTTTCTTT

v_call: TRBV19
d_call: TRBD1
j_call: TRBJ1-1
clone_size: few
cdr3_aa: CASSRGQGAHEAFF
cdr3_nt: TGTGCCAGTAGTCGGGGACAGGGGGCGCATGAAGCTTTCTTT

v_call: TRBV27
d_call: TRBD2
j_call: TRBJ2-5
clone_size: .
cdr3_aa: CASRTSGPYQETQYF
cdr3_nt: TGTGCCAGCAGGACTAGCGGACCTTACCAAGAGACCCAGTACTTC

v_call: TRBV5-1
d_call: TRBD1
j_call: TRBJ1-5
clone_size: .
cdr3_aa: CASSLGDREQPQHF
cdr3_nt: TGCGCCAGCAGCTTGGGGGACAGGGAACAGCCCCAGCATTTT

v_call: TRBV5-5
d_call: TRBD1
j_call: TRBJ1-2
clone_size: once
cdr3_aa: CASSFWDRDRGYTF
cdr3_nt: TGTGCCAGCAGCTTTTGGGACAGGGACAGGGGCTACACCTTC

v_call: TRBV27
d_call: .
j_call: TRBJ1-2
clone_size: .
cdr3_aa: CASRARDKDYGYTF
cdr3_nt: TGTGCCAGCAGGGCAAGGGACAAAGACTATGGCTACACCTTC

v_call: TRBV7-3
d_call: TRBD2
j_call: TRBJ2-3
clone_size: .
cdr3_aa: CASSPTGLAADTQYF
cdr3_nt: TGTGCCAGCAGCCCGACGGGACTAGCGGCCGATACGCAGTATTTT

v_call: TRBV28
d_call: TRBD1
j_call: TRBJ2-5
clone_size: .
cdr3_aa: CASSSAQGAQETQYF
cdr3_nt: TGTGCCAGCAGTTCCGCCCAGGGGGCCCAAGAGACCCAGTACTTC

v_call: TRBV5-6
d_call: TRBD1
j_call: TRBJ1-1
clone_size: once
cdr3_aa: CASSQLGQAVNTEAFF
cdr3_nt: TGTGCCAGCAGCCAACTGGGACAGGCGGTGAACACTGAAGCTTTCTTT

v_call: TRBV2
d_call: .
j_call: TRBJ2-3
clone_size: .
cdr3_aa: CASREDSYTDTQYF
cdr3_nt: TGTGCCAGCAGGGAGGACTCTTACACAGATACGCAGTATTTT

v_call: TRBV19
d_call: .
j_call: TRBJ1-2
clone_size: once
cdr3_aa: CASGLGVYGYTF
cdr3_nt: TGTGCCAGTGGGTTGGGAGTCTATGGCTACACCTTC